This TCR beta chain was captured in a study of chemoradiotherapy in HPV16-positive cancers. Looking at the study overall: A couple of HPV16-positive patients' cells yielded candidate HPV-specific clones and common motifs.

Assay: immunoSEQ multiplex PCR; the TCRdb copy retains only in-frame clones and omits some. The repertoire holds approximately 52,000 clones, with over 85% as singletons. Study-wide points: Non-HPV-specific T cells did not expand in tumors during treatment, whereas candidate HPV-specific clones and E7-related motifs did. For HPV16-positive patients, expanding HPV-responsive T cells associated with longer recurrence-free survival.

In its sample, this clone was seen a few times. The antigen is not known. This specimen consisted of blood, obtained from a patient who underwent chemoradiotherapy. This TCR was recovered from a human donor with HPV-associated anogenital cancer.

The CDR3 coding sequence is TGTGCCAGCAGCTATGCTCTAGCGGGAGTAGGAAATGAGCAGTTCTTC. Protein: CASSYALAGVGNEQFF. The chain carries TRBV7-2 and TRBJ2-1; 10 bases match TRBD2. The trim removed 4 bases at V and 7 bases at J, leaving 10 bases unmatched. Germline assignment: CDR1 SGHTA and CDR2 FQGNSA. This CDR3 comprises 16 residues.